The text below deals with one T cell receptor (beta chain). These data are taken from a study of T cell changes during pregnancy in multiple sclerosis. The germline V gene has CDR1 SGHTA and CDR2 FQGNSA. Trimming took 10 bases from V and 0 from J; bases not matched to a gene: 10. This CDR3 is built from 16 residues. Here immunoSEQ multiplex PCR was the method, and the copy in TCRdb shows in-frame clones only, minus some. This table holds fewer than 110,000 clones, approximately 90% found once. The sequence came from a female donor in good health, enrolled as a control in a pregnancy study. The sequencing here drew on peripheral blood, taken in the third trimester of pregnancy. The chain joins TRBV7-2 to TRBJ1-3, with 9 bases fitting TRBD1. The CDR3: CAIINWGQGSGNTIYF. In DNA, the CDR3 is TGTGCCATCATTAACTGGGGACAGGGCTCTGGAAACACCATATATTTT.